This passage covers 8 T cell receptor beta chains from one sample sequenced in a study of cytomegalovirus exposure and HLA in healthy donors. The PCR contained 60 Vbeta and 13 Jbeta primers. Some clones are missing from TCRdb's copy, which holds only in-frame ones; the method was immunoSEQ multiplex PCR. In the table there are tens of thousands of clones, roughly 69% of which are singletons. Sequenced sample: PBMCs. The receptors originated from a woman aged 30 to 39 in good health and CMV-seronegative.

V is TRBV6-5 and J is TRBJ1-3, with 8 bases that match TRBD1. V lost 2 bases, J lost 3 bases, and 3 bases stayed unmatched. The CDR3 runs to 15 residues. Germline V gene sequence: CDR1 MNHEY, CDR2 SVGAGI. In DNA, the CDR3 is TGTGCCAGCAGTTACATGACAGGGGTTGGAAACACCATATATTTT. Amino acids: CASSYMTGVGNTIYF.

The count of this clone is one. The chain combines TRBV6-1 with TRBJ2-5; D is perhaps TRBD2 (7 bases). Germline V gives CDR1 MNHNS, CDR2 SASEGT. CDR3 length: 15 amino acids. V was trimmed by 8 bases and J by 4 bases, leaving 20 bases between them. CDR3 region: CASAEQGGSGETQYF. CDR3 in DNA: TGTGCCAGCGCCGAACAGGGAGGGTCGGGAGAGACCCAGTACTTC.

This chain links TRBV7-9 with TRBJ2-7; 7 bases line up with TRBD2. Germline V lookup: CDR1 SEHNR, CDR2 FQNEAQ (reference sequence). Germline trimming cut 5 bases from V and 0 bases from J; bases unmatched to any gene: 10. The CDR3 extends over 16 amino acids. In DNA, the CDR3 is TGTGCCAGCAGCGCAGTCAAGCGGGAAGGCTCCTACGAGCAGTACTTC. The encoded protein is CASSAVKREGSYEQYF.

The chain combines TRBV5-1 with TRBJ2-3; 8 bases agree with TRBD2. After removal of 4 bases from V and 2 bases from J, the junction contained 3 bases not matched to a gene. Germline lookup yields CDR1 SGHRS and CDR2 YFSETQ. The CDR3 covers 14 residues. The CDR3 DNA reads as TGCGCCAGCAGCCTTGGACTAGCCACAGATACGCAGTATTTT. Amino acids: CASSLGLATDTQYF.

This clone was observed a handful of times. The chain employs TRBV30 and TRBJ1-2; 7 positions match TRBD1. The V gene's germline CDR1 is GTSNPN and CDR2 SVGIG (reference sequence). This CDR3 has 11 amino acids. J was trimmed by 8 bases and V by 2 bases; bases with no gene match: 2. The CDR3 coding sequence is TGTGCCTGGAGTCAGGGGGGCGGCTACACCTTC. Its protein product is CAWSQGGGYTF.

This clone was detected a few times. The chain links TRBV5-4 to TRBJ2-4; no firm D call. Per the germline V gene, CDR1 is SGHNT and CDR2 is YYREEE (reference sequence). Trimming took 4 bases from V and 9 from J, leaving 17 bases between them. The CDR3 sequence is 14 residues long. CDR3 bases: TGTGCCAGCAGCCACGAGGTTGTCGGTTCCATTCAGTACTTC. This translates into CASSHEVVGSIQYF.

The V and J genes are TRBV29-1 and TRBJ1-1, with D maybe TRBD1 (5 bases). Trimming took off 4 bases at V and 0 bases at J, with 15 bases between the two ends. The CDR3 loop spans 15 amino acids. The germline V gene has CDR1 SQVTM and CDR2 ANQGSEA. The CDR3 DNA reads as TGCAGCGTTGTTGAGGTTCGACAGCTGAACACTGAAGCTTTCTTT. It codes for CSVVEVRQLNTEAFF.

This chain joins TRBV5-1 and TRBJ1-2, with TRBD1 matching over 7 bases. V lost 0 bases, J lost 6 bases, and 2 bases stayed unmatched. Germline V gene lookup returns CDR1 SGHRS and CDR2 YFSETQ. This CDR3 contains 13 residues. CDR3 nucleotide sequence: TGCGCCAGCAGCTTGGGACAGGGAGATGGCTACACCTTC. This sequence encodes CASSLGQGDGYTF.